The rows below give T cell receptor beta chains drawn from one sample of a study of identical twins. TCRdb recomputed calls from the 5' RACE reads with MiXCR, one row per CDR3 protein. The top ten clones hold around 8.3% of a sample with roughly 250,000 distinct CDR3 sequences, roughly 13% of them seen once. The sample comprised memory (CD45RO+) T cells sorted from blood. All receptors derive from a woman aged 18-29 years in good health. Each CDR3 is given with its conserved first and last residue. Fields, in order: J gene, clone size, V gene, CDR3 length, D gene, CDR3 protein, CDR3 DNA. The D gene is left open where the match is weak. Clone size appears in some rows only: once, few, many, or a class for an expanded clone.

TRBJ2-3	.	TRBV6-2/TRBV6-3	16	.	CASSYEAVRKVDTQYF	TGTGCCAGCAGTTACGAGGCGGTGAGAAAAGTGGATACGCAGTATTTT
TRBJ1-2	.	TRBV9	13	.	CASSVSGLGGYTF	TGTGCCAGCAGCGTATCAGGCTTGGGTGGCTACACCTTC
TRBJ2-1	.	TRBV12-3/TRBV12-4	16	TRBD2	CASSRISGGRYNEQFF	TGTGCCAGCAGTCGGATTAGCGGGGGCCGCTACAATGAGCAGTTCTTC
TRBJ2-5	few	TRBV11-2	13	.	CASSLEVGQTQYF	TGTGCCAGCAGCTTAGAGGTGGGACAGACCCAGTACTTC
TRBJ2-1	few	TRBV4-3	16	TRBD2	CASSLKGAGAYNEQFF	TGCGCCAGCAGCCTGAAGGGAGCGGGAGCCTACAATGAGCAGTTCTTC
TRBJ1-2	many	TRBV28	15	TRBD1	CASSYGTGTIGGYTF	TGTGCCAGCAGCTACGGGACAGGGACAATTGGGGGCTACACCTTC
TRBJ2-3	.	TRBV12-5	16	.	CASGLGAGAWADTQYF	TGTGCTAGTGGTTTGGGGGCCGGGGCATGGGCAGATACGCAGTATTTT
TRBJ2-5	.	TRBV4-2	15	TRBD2	CASSQDLILAETQYF	TGTGCCAGCAGCCAAGACTTGATACTAGCGGAGACCCAGTACTTC
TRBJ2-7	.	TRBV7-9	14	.	CASSFAGPSYEQYF	TGTGCCAGCAGCTTCGCGGGACCATCCTACGAGCAGTACTTC
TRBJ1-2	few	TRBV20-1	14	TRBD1	CSARSPGTGYGYTF	TGCAGTGCTAGATCCCCCGGGACAGGGTATGGCTACACCTTC
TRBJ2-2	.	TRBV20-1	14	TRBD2	CSASEAGATGELFF	TGCAGTGCTAGTGAAGCGGGAGCCACCGGGGAGCTGTTTTTT
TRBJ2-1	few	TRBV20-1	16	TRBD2	CSARSGLAGTYNEQFF	TGCAGTGCTAGATCAGGACTAGCGGGGACCTACAATGAGCAGTTCTTC
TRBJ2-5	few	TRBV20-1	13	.	CSASRRLGETQYF	TGCAGTGCTAGTAGGCGGCTGGGGGAGACCCAGTACTTC
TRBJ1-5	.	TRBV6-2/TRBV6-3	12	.	CASSYNHQPQHF	TGTGCCAGCAGTTATAACCATCAGCCCCAGCATTTT
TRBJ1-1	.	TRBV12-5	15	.	CASAFNSGMNTEAFF	TGTGCTAGTGCCTTCAACTCTGGCATGAACACTGAAGCTTTCTTT
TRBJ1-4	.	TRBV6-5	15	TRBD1	CASSYWTGPNEKLFF	TGTGCCAGCAGTTACTGGACAGGGCCAAATGAAAAACTGTTTTTT
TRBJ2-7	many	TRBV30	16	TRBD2	CAWSVGSSGGYYEQYF	TGTGCCTGGAGTGTAGGTTCCAGCGGGGGATACTACGAGCAGTACTTC
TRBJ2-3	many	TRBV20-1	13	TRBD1	CSAQGASTDTQYF	TGCAGTGCACAGGGGGCGAGCACAGATACGCAGTATTTT
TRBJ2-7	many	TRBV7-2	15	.	CASSLRAGERVEQYF	TGTGCCAGCAGCTTAAGGGCAGGGGAAAGGGTTGAGCAGTACTTC
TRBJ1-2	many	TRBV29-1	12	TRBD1	CSSGQGGDGYTF	TGCAGCTCCGGACAGGGGGGGGATGGCTACACCTTC
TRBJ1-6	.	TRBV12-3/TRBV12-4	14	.	CASSLWNGNSPLHF	TGTGCCAGCAGTTTGTGGAACGGCAATTCACCCCTCCACTTT
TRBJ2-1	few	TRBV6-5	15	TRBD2	CASSYVGRASNEQFF	TGTGCCAGCAGTTACGTCGGGAGGGCCAGTAATGAGCAGTTCTTC
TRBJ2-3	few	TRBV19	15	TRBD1	CASSIETGNKDTQYF	TGTGCCAGTAGTATCGAGACAGGGAATAAAGATACGCAGTATTTT
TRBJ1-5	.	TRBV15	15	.	CATSRDPGADQPQHF	TGTGCCACCAGCAGAGACCCGGGGGCAGATCAGCCCCAGCATTTT
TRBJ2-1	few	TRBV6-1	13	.	CASRSMGRAEQFF	TGTGCCAGCCGGAGTATGGGTCGCGCTGAGCAGTTCTTC
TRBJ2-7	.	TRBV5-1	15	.	CASTSGLRSSYEQYF	TGCGCCAGCACCAGCGGACTTCGGAGTTCCTACGAGCAGTACTTC
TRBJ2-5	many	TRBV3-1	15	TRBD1	CASRGTGTGGETQYF	TGTGCCAGCAGGGGGACCGGGACAGGGGGAGAGACCCAGTACTTC
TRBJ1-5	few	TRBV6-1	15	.	CASSKGLEGNQPQHF	TGTGCCAGCAGTAAAGGACTCGAGGGCAATCAGCCCCAGCATTTT
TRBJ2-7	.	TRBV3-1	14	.	CASSPADRVYEQYF	TGTGCCAGCAGCCCAGCCGATAGGGTCTACGAGCAGTACTTC
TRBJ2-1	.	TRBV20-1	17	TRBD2	CCARDRASGRTYNEQFF	TGCTGTGCTAGAGATCGGGCTAGCGGGAGAACCTACAATGAGCAGTTCTTC
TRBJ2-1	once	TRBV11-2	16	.	CASSPHRQRSNVEQFF	TGTGCCAGCAGCCCACATCGTCAGCGGTCGAATGTCGAGCAGTTCTTC
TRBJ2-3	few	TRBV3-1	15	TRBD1	CASSPRTGKDNTQYF	TGTGCCAGCAGCCCTCGGACAGGGAAGGACAATACGCAGTATTTT
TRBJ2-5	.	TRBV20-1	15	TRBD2	CSAPIPLAVKETQYF	TGCAGTGCACCAATACCTCTAGCGGTTAAAGAGACCCAGTACTTC
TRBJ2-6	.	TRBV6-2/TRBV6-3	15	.	CASSYSMSGANVLTF	TGTGCCAGCAGTTACTCGATGTCTGGGGCCAACGTCCTGACTTTC
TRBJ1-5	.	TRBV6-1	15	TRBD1	CATKPAGSRGEPQHF	TGTGCCACCAAACCGGCTGGGAGCAGGGGGGAGCCCCAGCATTTT
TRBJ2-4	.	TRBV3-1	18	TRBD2	CASSGREEGALAKNIQYF	TGTGCCAGCAGCGGACGGGAGGAGGGCGCACTAGCCAAAAACATTCAGTACTTC
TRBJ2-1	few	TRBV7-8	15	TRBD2	CASSRLAGVYNEQFF	TGTGCCAGCAGCCGACTAGCGGGGGTATACAATGAGCAGTTCTTC
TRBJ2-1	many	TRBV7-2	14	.	CASSFDWGNNEQFF	TGTGCCAGCAGCTTTGATTGGGGGAACAATGAGCAGTTCTTC
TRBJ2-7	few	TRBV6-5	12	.	CASSPRTIRMYF	TGTGCCAGCAGCCCACGGACAATTAGGATGTACTTC
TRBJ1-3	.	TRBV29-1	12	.	CSLLDSGNTIYF	TGCAGCCTCTTAGACTCTGGAAACACCATATATTTT
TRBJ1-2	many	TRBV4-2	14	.	CASSQEGRSYGYTF	TGTGCCAGCAGCCAAGAGGGACGTTCCTATGGCTACACCTTC
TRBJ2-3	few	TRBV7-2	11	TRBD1	CASSLTGTQYF	TGTGCCAGCAGTTTGACAGGGACGCAGTATTTT
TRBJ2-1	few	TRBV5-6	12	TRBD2	CASSLLAGEQFF	TGTGCCAGCAGCTTACTAGCGGGTGAGCAGTTCTTC
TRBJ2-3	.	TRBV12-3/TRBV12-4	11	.	CASSLMDTQYF	TGTGCCAGCAGTTTAATGGATACGCAGTATTTT
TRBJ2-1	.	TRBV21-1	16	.	CASSPGAYPQGNEQFF	TGTGCCAGCAGCCCGGGGGCGTACCCTCAGGGCAATGAGCAGTTCTTC
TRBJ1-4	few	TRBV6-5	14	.	CASSYITGNEKLFF	TGTGCCAGCAGTTACATTACGGGTAATGAAAAACTGTTTTTT
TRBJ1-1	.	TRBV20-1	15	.	CSARAMRDGDTEAFF	TGCAGTGCTAGGGCGATGCGGGACGGAGACACTGAAGCTTTCTTT
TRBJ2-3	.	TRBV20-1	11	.	CSAPWQGTQYF	TGCAGTGCGCCCTGGCAGGGTACGCAGTATTTT
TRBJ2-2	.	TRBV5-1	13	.	CASSRSDTGELFF	TGCGCCAGCAGCAGGAGTGACACCGGGGAGCTGTTTTTT
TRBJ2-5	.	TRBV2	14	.	CASRGQLNQETQYF	TGTGCCAGCAGAGGACAGTTGAACCAAGAGACCCAGTACTTC
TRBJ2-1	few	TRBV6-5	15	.	CASSYYPLVANEQFF	TGTGCCAGCAGTTATTACCCTCTGGTAGCCAATGAGCAGTTCTTC
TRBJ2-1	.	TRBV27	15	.	CASTHGPTRSNEQFF	TGTGCCAGCACTCACGGACCAACCCGATCCAATGAGCAGTTCTTC
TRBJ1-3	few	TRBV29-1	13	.	CSVGNIGGNTIYF	TGCAGCGTCGGTAACATTGGTGGAAACACCATATATTTT
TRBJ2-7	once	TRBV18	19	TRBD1	CASSLRQGVSGDRRYEQYF	TGTGCCAGCTCACTCCGACAGGGGGTATCGGGAGATCGGCGCTACGAGCAGTACTTC
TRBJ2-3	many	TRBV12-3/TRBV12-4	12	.	CASKNRADTQYF	TGTGCCAGCAAAAACAGGGCAGATACGCAGTATTTT
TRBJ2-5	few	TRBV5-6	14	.	CASSLYSSRETQYF	TGTGCCAGCAGCTTATATAGCAGTCGGGAGACCCAGTACTTC
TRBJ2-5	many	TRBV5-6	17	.	CASSLVGQASLQETQYF	TGTGCCAGCAGCTTGGTGGGCCAGGCTAGCCTTCAGGAGACCCAGTACTTC
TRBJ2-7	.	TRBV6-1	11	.	CASSEVGEQYF	TGTGCCAGCAGTGAAGTGGGCGAGCAGTACTTC
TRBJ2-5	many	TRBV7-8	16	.	CASSLRELRFQETQYF	TGTGCCAGCAGCCTCAGGGAGCTCCGCTTCCAAGAGACCCAGTACTTC